This T cell receptor (beta chain) was captured by sequencing in a study of blood T cell repertoires in COVID-19. Overall study context: Specimens from acute and convalescent COVID-19 originated in the United States, Italy and Spain. In each case, the material was cDNA or gDNA derived from T cells, B-cell-depleted T cells, or PBMCs.

Germline V gene data show CDR1 as SGHVS and CDR2 as FQNEAQ. This CDR3 has 13 amino acids. The ends lost 5 bases at V and 8 bases at J; junction bases unmatched: 6. Original handling: Researchers report that nucleated cell counts were estimated from reference gene primer amplification. The data were produced by immunoSEQ multiplex PCR, yet TCRdb's version contains in-frame clones alone and is incomplete. V and J calls and clone size are as listed in that table; D and trimming were resolved from the DNA. The sample shows 150,000 to 200,000 clones, more than 70% of them seen only once. Sequenced: peripheral blood. The chain carries TRBV7-8 and TRBJ1-2; 9 nucleotides match TRBD1. This sequence originates from a woman aged 80 or over with active or convalescent COVID-19. CDR3 sequence reads: CASSKRQGDGYTF. The DNA of the CDR3 is TGTGCCAGCAGCAAACGACAGGGGGACGGCTACACCTTC.